The clone carrying this T cell receptor beta chain was recorded only once. Antigen unknown. This entry comes from a study of cytomegalovirus exposure and HLA in healthy donors. Study-level points and caveats: Sequencing had likely introduced a cluster of highly shared sequence variants as an artifact. In vitro confirmation showed three CMV-associated chains to be CMV antigen specific.

Germline V gene data show CDR1 as GTSNPN and CDR2 as SVGIG (reference sequence). The CDR3 extends over 15 amino acids. PCR involved 60 Vbeta and 13 Jbeta primers. Generated by immunoSEQ multiplex PCR, the TCRdb table keeps only in-frame clones and is missing some. The table records more than 60,000 clones, approximately 74% of them present only once. The chain carries TRBV30 and TRBJ2-5; 8 bases are a match to TRBD1. Judging by the DNA end, TRBJ2-7 fits better; the J call may be wrong. The clonotype was recovered from a middle-aged man in good health and CMV-seropositive. Sequenced input: PBMCs. The CDR3 loop is CAWSTTGTGGHEQYF. The CDR3, as DNA: TGTGCCTGGAGTACGACCGGGACAGGAGGCCACGAGCAGTACTTC.